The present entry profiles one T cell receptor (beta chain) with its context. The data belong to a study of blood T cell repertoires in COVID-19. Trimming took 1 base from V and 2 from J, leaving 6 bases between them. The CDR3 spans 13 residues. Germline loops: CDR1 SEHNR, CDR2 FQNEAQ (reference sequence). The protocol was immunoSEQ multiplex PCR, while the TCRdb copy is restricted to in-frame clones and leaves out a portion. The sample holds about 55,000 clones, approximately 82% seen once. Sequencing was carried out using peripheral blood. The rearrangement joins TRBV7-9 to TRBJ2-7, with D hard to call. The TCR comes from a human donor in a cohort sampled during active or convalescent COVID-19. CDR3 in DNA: TGTGCCAGCAGCTTAGATGCAGCCTACGAGCAGTACTTC. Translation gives CASSLDAAYEQYF.